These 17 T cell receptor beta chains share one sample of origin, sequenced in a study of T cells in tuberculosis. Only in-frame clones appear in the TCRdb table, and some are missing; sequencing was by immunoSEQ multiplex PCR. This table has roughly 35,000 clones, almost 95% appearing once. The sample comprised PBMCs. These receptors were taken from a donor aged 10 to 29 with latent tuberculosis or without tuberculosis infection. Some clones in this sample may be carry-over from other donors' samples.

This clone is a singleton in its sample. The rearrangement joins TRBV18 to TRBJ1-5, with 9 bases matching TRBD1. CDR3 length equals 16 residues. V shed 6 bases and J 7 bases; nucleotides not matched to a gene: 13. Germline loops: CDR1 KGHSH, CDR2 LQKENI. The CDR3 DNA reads TGTGCCAGCTCCAATTCCAGGGACAGGGTCGGACAGCCCCAGCATTTT. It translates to CASSNSRDRVGQPQHF.

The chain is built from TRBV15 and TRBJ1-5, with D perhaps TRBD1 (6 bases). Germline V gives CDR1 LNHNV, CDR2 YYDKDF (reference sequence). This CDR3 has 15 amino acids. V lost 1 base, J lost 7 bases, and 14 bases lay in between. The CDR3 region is CATSRVGGPGQPQHF. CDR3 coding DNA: TGTGCCACCAGCAGAGTGGGGGGGCCAGGACAGCCCCAGCATTTT.

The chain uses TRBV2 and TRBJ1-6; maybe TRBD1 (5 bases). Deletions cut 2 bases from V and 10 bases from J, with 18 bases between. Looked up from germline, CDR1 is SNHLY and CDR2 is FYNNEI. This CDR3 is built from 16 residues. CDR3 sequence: CASSELGGENGSPLHF. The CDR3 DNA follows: TGTGCCAGCAGTGAATTGGGGGGGGAAAATGGGTCACCCCTCCACTTT. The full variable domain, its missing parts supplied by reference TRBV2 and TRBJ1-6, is EPEVTQTPSHQVTQMGQEVILRCVPISNHLYFYWYRQILGQKVEFLVSFYNNEISEKSEIFDDQFSVERPDGSNFTLKIRSTKLEDSAMYFCASSELGGENGSPLHFGNGTRLTVT.

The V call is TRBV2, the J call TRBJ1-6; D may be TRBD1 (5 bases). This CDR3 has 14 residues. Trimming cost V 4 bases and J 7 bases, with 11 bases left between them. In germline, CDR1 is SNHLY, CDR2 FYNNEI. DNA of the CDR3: TGTGCCAGCAGTGCTCAGGGAATGAATTCACCCCTCCACTTT. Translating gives CASSAQGMNSPLHF. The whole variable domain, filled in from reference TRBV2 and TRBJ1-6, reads EPEVTQTPSHQVTQMGQEVILRCVPISNHLYFYWYRQILGQKVEFLVSFYNNEISEKSEIFDDQFSVERPDGSNFTLKIRSTKLEDSAMYFCASSAQGMNSPLHFGNGTRLTVT.

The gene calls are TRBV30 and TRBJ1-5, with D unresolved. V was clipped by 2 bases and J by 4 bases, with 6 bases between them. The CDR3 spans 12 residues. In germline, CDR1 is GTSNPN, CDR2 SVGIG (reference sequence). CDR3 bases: TGTGCCTGGAGTCAAAATAATCAGCCCCAGCATTTT. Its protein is CAWSQNNQPQHF.

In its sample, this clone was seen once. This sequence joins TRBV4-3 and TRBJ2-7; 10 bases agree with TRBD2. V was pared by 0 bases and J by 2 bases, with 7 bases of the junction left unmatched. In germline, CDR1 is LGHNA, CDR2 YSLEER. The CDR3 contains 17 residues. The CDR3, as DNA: TGCGCCAGCAGCCAAGACCCCGGGACTAGCGTCCCCTACGAGCAGTACTTC. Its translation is CASSQDPGTSVPYEQYF.

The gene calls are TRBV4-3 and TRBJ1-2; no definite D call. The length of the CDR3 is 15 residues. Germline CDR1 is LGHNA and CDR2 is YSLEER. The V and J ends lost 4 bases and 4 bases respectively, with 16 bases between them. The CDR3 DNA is TGCGCCAGCAGCCCCACGAAATACGGAGCCTATGGCTACACCTTC. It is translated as CASSPTKYGAYGYTF.

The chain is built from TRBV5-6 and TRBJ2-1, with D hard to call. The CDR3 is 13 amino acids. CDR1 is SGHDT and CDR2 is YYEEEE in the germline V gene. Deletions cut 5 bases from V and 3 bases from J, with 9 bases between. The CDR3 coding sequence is TGTGCCAGCAGTACGGGTCGCTACAATGAGCAGTTCTTC. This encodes CASSTGRYNEQFF.

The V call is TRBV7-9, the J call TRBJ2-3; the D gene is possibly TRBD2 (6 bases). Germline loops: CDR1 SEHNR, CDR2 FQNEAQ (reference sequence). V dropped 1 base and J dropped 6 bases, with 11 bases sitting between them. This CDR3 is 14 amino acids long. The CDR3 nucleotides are TGTGCCAGCAGCTTAGAACCTCGGGGGGATACGCAGTATTTT. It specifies CASSLEPRGDTQYF.

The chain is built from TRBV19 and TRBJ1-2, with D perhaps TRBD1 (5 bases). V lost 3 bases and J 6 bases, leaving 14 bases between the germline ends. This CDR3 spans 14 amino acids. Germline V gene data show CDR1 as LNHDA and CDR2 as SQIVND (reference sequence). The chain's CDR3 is CASSIGRVGHGYTF. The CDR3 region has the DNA TGTGCCAGTAGTATCGGCAGGGTAGGCCATGGCTACACCTTC.

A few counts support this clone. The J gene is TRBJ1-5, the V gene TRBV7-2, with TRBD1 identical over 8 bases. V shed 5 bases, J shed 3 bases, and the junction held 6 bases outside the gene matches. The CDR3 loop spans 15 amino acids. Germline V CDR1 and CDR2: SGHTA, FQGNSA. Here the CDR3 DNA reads TGTGCCAGCAGCGCGGACAGGGATGTCAATCAGCCCCAGCATTTT. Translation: CASSADRDVNQPQHF.

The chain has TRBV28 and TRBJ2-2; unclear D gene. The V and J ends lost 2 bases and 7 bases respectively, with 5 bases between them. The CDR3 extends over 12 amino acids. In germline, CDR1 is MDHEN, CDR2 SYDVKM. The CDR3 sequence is CASSLPVGELFF. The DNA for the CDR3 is TGTGCCAGCAGTTTACCTGTCGGGGAGCTGTTTTTT. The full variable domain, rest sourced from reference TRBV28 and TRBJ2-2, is DVKVTQSSRYLVKRTGEKVFLECVQDMDHENMFWYRQDPGLGLRLIYFSYDVKMKEKGDIPEGYSVSREKKERFSLILESASTNQTSMYLCASSLPVGELFFGEGSRLTVL.

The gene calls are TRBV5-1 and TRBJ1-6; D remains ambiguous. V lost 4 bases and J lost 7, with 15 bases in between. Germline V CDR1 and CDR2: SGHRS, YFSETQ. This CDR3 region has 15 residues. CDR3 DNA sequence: TGCGCCAGCAGCCTACGAGCTGGGGAGAATTCACCCCTCCACTTT. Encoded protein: CASSLRAGENSPLHF.

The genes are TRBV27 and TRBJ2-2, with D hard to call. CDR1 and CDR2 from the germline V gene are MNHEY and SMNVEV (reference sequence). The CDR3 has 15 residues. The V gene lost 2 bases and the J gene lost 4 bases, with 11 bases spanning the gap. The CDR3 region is CASSLARRFTGELFF. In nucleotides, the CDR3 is TGTGCCAGCAGTTTAGCCAGGCGATTCACCGGGGAGCTGTTTTTT.

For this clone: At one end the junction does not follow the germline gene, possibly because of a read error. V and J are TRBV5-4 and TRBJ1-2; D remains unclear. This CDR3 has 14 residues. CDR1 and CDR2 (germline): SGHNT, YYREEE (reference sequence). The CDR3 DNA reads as TGTGCCAGTAGCTTGCCAGATACAAACTATGGCTACACCTTC. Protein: CASSLPDTNYGYTF.

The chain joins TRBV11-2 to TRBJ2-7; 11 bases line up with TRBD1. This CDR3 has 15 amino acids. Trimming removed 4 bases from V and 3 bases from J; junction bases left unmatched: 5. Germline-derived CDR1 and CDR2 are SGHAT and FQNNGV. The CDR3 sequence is CASSSKGQGDYEQYF. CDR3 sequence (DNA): TGTGCCAGCAGCTCGAAGGGACAGGGGGACTACGAGCAGTACTTC.

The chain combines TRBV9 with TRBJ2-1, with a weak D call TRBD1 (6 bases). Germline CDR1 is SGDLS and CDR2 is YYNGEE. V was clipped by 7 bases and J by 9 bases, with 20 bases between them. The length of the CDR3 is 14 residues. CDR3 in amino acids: CASDRYGSSSEQFF. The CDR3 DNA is TGTGCCAGCGACAGGTACGGGTCCTCGAGTGAGCAGTTCTTC.